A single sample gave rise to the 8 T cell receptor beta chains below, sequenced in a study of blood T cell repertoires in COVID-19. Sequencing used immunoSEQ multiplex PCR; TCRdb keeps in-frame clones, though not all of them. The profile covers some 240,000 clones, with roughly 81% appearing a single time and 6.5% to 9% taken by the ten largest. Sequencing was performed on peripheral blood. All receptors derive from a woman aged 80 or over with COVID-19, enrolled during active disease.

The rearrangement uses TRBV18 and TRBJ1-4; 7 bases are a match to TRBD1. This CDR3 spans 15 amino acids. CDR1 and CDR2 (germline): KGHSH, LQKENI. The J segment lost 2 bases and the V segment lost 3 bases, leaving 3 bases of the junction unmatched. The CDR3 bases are TGTGCCAGCTCACCCACAGGGGCGACTAATGAAAAACTGTTTTTT. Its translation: CASSPTGATNEKLFF.

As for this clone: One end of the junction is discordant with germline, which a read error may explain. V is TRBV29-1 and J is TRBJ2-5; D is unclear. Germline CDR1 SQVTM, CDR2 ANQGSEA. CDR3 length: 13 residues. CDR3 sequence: CSVEGLNHETQYF. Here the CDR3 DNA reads TGCAGCGTTGAAGGTCTAAACCACGAGACCCAGTACTTC. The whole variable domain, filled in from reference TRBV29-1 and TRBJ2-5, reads SAVISQKPSRDICQRGTSLTIQCQVDSQVTMMFWYRQQPGQSLTLIATANQGSEATYESGFVIDKFPISRPNLTFSTLTVSNMSPEDSSIYLCSVEGLNHETQYFGPGTRLLVL.

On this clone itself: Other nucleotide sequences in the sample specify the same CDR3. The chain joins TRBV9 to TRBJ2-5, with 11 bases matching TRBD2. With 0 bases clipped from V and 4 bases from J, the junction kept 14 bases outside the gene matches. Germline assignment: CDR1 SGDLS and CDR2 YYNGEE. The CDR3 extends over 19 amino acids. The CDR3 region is CASSVGVGLAGGGGETQYF. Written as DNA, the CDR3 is TGTGCCAGCAGCGTAGGGGTTGGGCTAGCGGGGGGAGGAGGAGAGACCCAGTACTTC. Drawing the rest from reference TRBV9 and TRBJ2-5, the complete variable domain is DSGVTQTPKHLITATGQRVTLRCSPRSGDLSVYWYQQSLDQGLQFLIQYYNGEERAKGNILERFSAQQFPDLHSELNLSSLELGDSALYFCASSVGVGLAGGGGETQYFGPGTRLLVL.

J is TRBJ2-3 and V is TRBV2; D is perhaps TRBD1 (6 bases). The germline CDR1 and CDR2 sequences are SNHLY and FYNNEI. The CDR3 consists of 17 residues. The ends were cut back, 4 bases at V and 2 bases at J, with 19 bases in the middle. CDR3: CASSVATSTGTTDTQYF. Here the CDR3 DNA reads TGTGCCAGCAGTGTAGCCACTTCGACAGGTACCACAGATACGCAGTATTTT.

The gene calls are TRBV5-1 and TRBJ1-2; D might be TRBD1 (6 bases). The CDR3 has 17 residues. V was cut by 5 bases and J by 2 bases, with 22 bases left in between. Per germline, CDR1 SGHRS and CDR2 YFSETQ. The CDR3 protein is CASRQWRGGPENYGYTF. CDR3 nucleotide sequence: TGCGCCAGCAGACAGTGGAGGGGGGGACCTGAGAACTATGGCTACACCTTC.

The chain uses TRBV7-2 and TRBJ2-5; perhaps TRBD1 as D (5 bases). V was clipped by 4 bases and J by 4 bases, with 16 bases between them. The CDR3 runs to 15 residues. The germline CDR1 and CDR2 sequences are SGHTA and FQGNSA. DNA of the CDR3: TGTGCCAGCAGCTATCGTCAGGGATTTCGAGAGACCCAGTACTTC. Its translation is CASSYRQGFRETQYF.

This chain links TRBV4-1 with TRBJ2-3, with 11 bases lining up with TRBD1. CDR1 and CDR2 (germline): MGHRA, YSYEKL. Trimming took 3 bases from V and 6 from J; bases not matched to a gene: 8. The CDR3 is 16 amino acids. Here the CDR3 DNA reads TGCGCCAGCAGCCACCGGGACAGGGGGAATTGGGATACGCAGTATTTT. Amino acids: CASSHRDRGNWDTQYF.

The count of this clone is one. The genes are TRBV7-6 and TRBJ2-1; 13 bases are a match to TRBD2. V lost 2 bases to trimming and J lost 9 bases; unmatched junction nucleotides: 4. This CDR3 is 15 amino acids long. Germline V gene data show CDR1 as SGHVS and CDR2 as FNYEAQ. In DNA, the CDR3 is TGTGCCAGCAGCTTAAGGGGACTAGCGGGGTCTGAGCAGTTCTTC. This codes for CASSLRGLAGSEQFF.